This T cell receptor (beta chain) was sequenced for a study of T cells after yellow fever vaccination. TCRdb re-called the 5' RACE reads through MiXCR, storing one row per CDR3 protein. The table lists under 300,000 distinct CDR3 sequences, less than 8.5% of them singletons, with more than 0.8% in the top ten. Germline V lookup: CDR1 ENHRY, CDR2 SYGVKD. The CDR3 consists of 14 residues. V lost 3 bases and J 7 bases, leaving 15 bases between the germline ends. This specimen consisted of CD4+ T cells sorted from PBMCs, obtained 15 days after the yellow fever booster vaccination. This chain joins TRBV10-3 and TRBJ2-5; TRBD2 might be the D (5 bases). The clonotype originates from a man aged 30 to 45 who received the YFV17D yellow fever vaccine. The CDR3 protein is CAISDGGYGGTQYF. In DNA form, the CDR3 reads TGTGCCATCAGTGACGGAGGTTATGGTGGGACCCAGTACTTC.